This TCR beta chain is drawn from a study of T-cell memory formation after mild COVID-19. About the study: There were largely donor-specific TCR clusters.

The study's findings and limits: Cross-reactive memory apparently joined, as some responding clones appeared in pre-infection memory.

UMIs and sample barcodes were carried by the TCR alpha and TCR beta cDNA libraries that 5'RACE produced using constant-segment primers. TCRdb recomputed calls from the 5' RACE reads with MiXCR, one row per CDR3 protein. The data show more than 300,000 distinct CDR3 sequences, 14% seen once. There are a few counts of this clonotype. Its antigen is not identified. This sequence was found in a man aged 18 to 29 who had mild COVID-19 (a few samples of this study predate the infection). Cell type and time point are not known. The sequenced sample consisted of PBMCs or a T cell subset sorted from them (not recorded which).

The CDR3 loop is CASSLGTPRDTQYF. CDR3 DNA sequence: TGTGCCAGCAGCTTAGGGACCCCTCGGGATACGCAGTATTTT. The chain uses TRBV11-2 and TRBJ2-3; the D is unclear. V lost 1 base to trimming and J lost 6 bases, with 11 bases between them. Germline CDR1 is SGHAT and CDR2 is FQNNGV. The CDR3 totals 14 residues.